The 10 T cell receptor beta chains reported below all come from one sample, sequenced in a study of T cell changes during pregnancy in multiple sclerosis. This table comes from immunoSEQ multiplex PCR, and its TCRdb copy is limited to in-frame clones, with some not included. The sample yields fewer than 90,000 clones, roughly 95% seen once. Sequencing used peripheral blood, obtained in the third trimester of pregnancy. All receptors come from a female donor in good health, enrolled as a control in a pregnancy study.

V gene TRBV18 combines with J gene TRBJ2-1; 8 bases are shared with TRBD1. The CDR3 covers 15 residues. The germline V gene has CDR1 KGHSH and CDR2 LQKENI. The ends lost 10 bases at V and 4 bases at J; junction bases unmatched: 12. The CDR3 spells CATSQGAGGYNEQFF. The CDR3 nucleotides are TGTGCCACCTCCCAGGGGGCAGGGGGATACAATGAGCAGTTCTTC.

CDR3 amino acids: CASSDHAGGGPNEQFF. The DNA of the CDR3 is TGTGCCAGCAGTGACCACGCGGGAGGGGGTCCCAATGAGCAGTTCTTC. The chain carries TRBV6-4 and TRBJ2-1; 9 positions agree with TRBD2. V trimming: 2 bases; J trimming: 6 bases; junction bases outside the gene matches: 8. Germline V gene sequence: CDR1 MRHNA, CDR2 SNTAGT. This CDR3 is built from 16 residues.

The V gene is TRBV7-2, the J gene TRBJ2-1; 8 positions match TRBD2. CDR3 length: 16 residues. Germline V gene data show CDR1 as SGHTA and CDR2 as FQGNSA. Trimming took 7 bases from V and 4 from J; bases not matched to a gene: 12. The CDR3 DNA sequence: TGTGCCAGCAACCAAAGAGATCTAGCGGGTTACAATGAGCAGTTCTTC. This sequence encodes CASNQRDLAGYNEQFF. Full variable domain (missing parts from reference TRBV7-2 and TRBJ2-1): GAGVSQSPSNKVTEKGKDVELRCDPISGHTALYWYRQSLGQGLEFLIYFQGNSAPDKSGLPSDRFSAERTGGSVSTLTIQRTQQEDSAVYLCASNQRDLAGYNEQFFGPGTRLTVL.

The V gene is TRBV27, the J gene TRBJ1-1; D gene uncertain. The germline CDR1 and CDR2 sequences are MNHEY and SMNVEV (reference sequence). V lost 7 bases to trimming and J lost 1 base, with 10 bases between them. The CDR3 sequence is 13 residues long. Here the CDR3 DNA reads TGTGCCAGCAAGAACACCCAGAACACTGAAGCTTTCTTT. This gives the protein CASKNTQNTEAFF.

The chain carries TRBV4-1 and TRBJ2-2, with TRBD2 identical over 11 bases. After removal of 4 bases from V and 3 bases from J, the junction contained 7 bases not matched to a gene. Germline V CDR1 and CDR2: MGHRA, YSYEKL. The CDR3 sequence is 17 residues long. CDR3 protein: CASSPTSGAPDTGELFF. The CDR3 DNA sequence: TGCGCCAGCAGCCCGACTAGCGGGGCCCCTGACACCGGGGAGCTGTTTTTT.

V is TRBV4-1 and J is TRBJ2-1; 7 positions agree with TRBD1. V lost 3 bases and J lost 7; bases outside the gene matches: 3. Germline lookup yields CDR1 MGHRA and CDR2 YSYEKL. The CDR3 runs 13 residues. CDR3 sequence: CASSQQQGNEQFF. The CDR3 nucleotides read TGCGCCAGCAGCCAGCAACAGGGGAATGAGCAGTTCTTC.

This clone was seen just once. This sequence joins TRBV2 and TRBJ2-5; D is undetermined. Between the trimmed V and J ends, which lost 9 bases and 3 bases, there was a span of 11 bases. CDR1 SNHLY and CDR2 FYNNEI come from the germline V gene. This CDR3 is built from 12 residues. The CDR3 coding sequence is TGTGCCAGTACCCGTGAGGAAGAGACCCAGTACTTC. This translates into CASTREEETQYF.

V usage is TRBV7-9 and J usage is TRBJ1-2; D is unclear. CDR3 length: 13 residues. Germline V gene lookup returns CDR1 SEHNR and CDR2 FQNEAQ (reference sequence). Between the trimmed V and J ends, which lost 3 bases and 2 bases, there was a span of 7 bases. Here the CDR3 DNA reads TGTGCCAGCAGCTTCCCGGAGAACTATGGCTACACCTTC. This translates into CASSFPENYGYTF.

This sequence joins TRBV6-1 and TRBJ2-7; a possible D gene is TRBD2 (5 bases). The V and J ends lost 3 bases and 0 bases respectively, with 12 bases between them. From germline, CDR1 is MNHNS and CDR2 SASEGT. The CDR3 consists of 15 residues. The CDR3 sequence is CASSDQMGSSYEQYF. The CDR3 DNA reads TGTGCCAGCAGTGACCAAATGGGGAGCTCCTACGAGCAGTACTTC.

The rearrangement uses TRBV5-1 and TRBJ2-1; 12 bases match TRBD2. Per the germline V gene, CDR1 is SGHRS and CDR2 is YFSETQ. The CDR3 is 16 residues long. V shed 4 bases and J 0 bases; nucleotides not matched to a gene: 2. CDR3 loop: CASSATSGSSYNEQFF. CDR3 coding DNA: TGCGCCAGCAGCGCGACTAGCGGGAGCTCCTACAATGAGCAGTTCTTC.